Following are 18 T cell receptor beta chains from one sample sequenced in a study of T-cell memory formation after mild COVID-19. From the 5' RACE reads, TCRdb called clonotypes with MiXCR, one entry per CDR3 protein. Of fewer than 50,000 distinct CDR3 sequences detected, around 12% appear once; the ten largest clones hold approximately 25%. Sequencing was carried out using PBMCs or a T cell subset sorted from them (not recorded which). These receptors were taken from a man between 18 and 35 years old who had mild COVID-19 (a few samples of this study predate the infection). Cell type and time point are not known.

The chain links TRBV2 to TRBJ1-4; D possibly corresponds to TRBD1 (5 bases). This CDR3 has 13 residues. Germline V gene sequence: CDR1 SNHLY, CDR2 FYNNEI. Trimming removed 7 bases at V and 2 bases at J, with 8 bases between. The CDR3 DNA reads TGTGCCAGCATGGGGCTGACTAATGAAAAACTGTTTTTT. Translating it yields CASMGLTNEKLFF.

J is TRBJ1-6 and V is TRBV11-2; TRBD1 agrees at 8 bases. Trimming cost V 4 bases and J 9 bases; bases outside gene matches: 8. The CDR3 loop spans 15 amino acids. The V gene's germline CDR1 is SGHAT and CDR2 FQNNGV. CDR3 bases: TGTGCCAGCAGCTCAGACAGGGGAAGGACTTCACCCCTCCACTTT. Its translation is CASSSDRGRTSPLHF.

This chain links TRBV15 with TRBJ2-3; D not resolved. CDR1 is LNHNV and CDR2 is YYDKDF in the germline V gene (reference sequence). Between the trimmed V and J ends, which lost 0 bases and 7 bases, there was a span of 5 bases. This CDR3 is 12 amino acids long. Here the CDR3 DNA reads TGTGCCACCAGCAGAGATGATAATACGCAGTATTTT. Protein product: CATSRDDNTQYF.

This clonotype turned up a few times. The CDR3 region is CASSQRGEAFF. The CDR3 DNA sequence: TGTGCCAGCAGCCAAAGGGGTGAAGCTTTCTTT. The chain is built from TRBV16 and TRBJ1-1; TRBD1 is a possible D gene (5 bases). V dropped 2 bases and J dropped 7 bases, with 5 bases sitting between them. Germline V CDR1 and CDR2: KGHSY, FQNENV. CDR3 length equals 11 residues.

The chain has TRBV7-9 and TRBJ2-1, with TRBD2 matching over 9 bases. CDR1 SEHNR and CDR2 FQNEAQ come from the germline V gene (reference sequence). Trimming took 5 bases from V and 3 from J; bases not matched to a gene: 5. The CDR3 spans 15 residues. The CDR3 coding sequence is TGTGCCAGCAGCACGACTAGCGGATACTACAATGAGCAGTTCTTC. Protein product: CASSTTSGYYNEQFF.

Here the CDR3 DNA reads TGTGCCAGCAGCCAACGTAGCGGGGGTCCCGCAGATACGCAGTATTTT. Translated: CASSQRSGGPADTQYF. The chain links TRBV4-2 to TRBJ2-3; 9 bases align to TRBD2. The CDR3 has 16 residues. Germline CDR1 and CDR2: LGHNA and YNFKEQ. After removal of 2 bases from V and 4 bases from J, the junction contained 7 bases not matched to a gene.

This clonotype was found a few times. The chain links TRBV5-1 to TRBJ2-5, with 9 bases that match TRBD2. CDR1 is SGHRS and CDR2 is YFSETQ in the germline V gene. The CDR3 contains 15 residues. The ends lost 1 base at V and 5 bases at J; junction bases unmatched: 6. Written as DNA, the CDR3 is TGCGCCAGCAGCTTGCGCGGGGGGGCCCGGGAGACCCAGTACTTC. Its protein product is CASSLRGGARETQYF.

This clonotype has a handful of counts. This chain uses TRBV27 with TRBJ2-1; D uncertain. V was pared by 5 bases and J by 8 bases, with 28 bases between. Germline V lookup: CDR1 MNHEY, CDR2 SMNVEV (reference sequence). CDR3 length: 18 amino acids. The CDR3 region has the DNA TGTGCCAGCAGTCTCACCCCCGCGCTTAGCCGGAGAGAGGATGAGCAGTTCTTC. Translated: CASSLTPALSRREDEQFF.

The chain uses TRBV7-9 and TRBJ1-1, with 8 bases lining up with TRBD1. Germline V gives CDR1 SEHNR, CDR2 FQNEAQ (reference sequence). V was pared by 4 bases and J by 4 bases, with 5 bases of the junction left unmatched. This CDR3 has 14 residues. CDR3 protein: CASSSTGAITEAFF. In nucleotides, the CDR3 is TGTGCCAGCAGCTCGACAGGGGCTATCACTGAAGCTTTCTTT.

The chain links TRBV14 to TRBJ1-2; no firm D call. Germline values: CDR1 SGHDN, CDR2 FVKESK. Trimming pared 5 bases from V and 10 bases from J, leaving 11 bases between. This CDR3 region has 11 residues. In DNA form, the CDR3 reads TGTGCCAGCAGCAGGACGGATCACTACACCTTC. This gives the protein CASSRTDHYTF.

This clonotype was seen a few times. A read error may account for a junction end that differs from germline. The chain is built from TRBV7-7 and TRBJ1-4; D ambiguous. Germline V lookup: CDR1 SSHAT, CDR2 FNYEAQ (reference sequence). This CDR3 is 15 amino acids long. DNA of the CDR3: TGTGCTAGCAGCTTAGGGCCTGGGAAGGGCGAAAAACTGTTTTTT. Its translation: CASSLGPGKGEKLFF.

This clonotype has only a few counts. The chain carries TRBV5-1 and TRBJ2-3; perhaps D is TRBD1 or TRBD2 (6 bases each). CDR3 length: 16 residues. Germline CDR1 is SGHRS and CDR2 is YFSETQ. The V end was cut by 1 base, the J end by 6 bases, with 18 bases between. The CDR3 loop reads CASSLLRGPRNDTQYF. The CDR3 region has the DNA TGCGCCAGCAGCTTGCTCCGGGGGCCCCGCAATGATACGCAGTATTTT.

This chain links TRBV7-6 with TRBJ2-3; TRBD1 matches 8 bases. V gave up 3 bases and J gave up 6 bases; unmatched junction bases: 2. The CDR3 has 13 amino acids. Germline lookup yields CDR1 SGHVS and CDR2 FNYEAQ. This chain's CDR3 is CASSLNRGDTQYF. The DNA for the CDR3 is TGTGCCAGCAGCTTGAACAGGGGGGATACGCAGTATTTT.

This clonotype was counted at least ten times. V gene TRBV20-1 combines with J gene TRBJ2-1; D could derive from TRBD1 or TRBD2 (5 bases each). V was shortened by 0 bases and J by 2 bases, with 11 bases between the two germline ends. This CDR3 is built from 15 residues. Germline CDR1 is DFQATT and CDR2 is SNEGSKA (reference sequence). CDR3 amino acids: CSARDGRGPYNEQFF. DNA for the CDR3: TGCAGTGCTAGAGATGGACGGGGACCCTACAATGAGCAGTTCTTC.

This clonotype has more than one count but fewer than ten. The rearrangement links TRBV20-1 to TRBJ1-6; D is uncertain. CDR3 length: 13 residues. V was clipped by 1 base and J by 10 bases, with 11 bases between them. Germline CDR1 reads DFQATT; CDR2 reads SNEGSKA (reference sequence). This CDR3 reads CSARGSSGSPLHF. CDR3 sequence (DNA): TGCAGTGCTAGAGGCTCCTCGGGATCACCCCTCCACTTT.

This rearrangement joins TRBV6-5 to TRBJ2-1; 7 bases agree with TRBD2. The CDR3 length is 13 residues. Trimming at V came to 0 bases and at J to 10 bases, leaving 3 bases not matched to a gene. Per germline, CDR1 MNHEY and CDR2 SVGAGI. The CDR3 region has the DNA TGTGCCAGCAGTTACTCGAGGCGGGGGGAGCAGTTCTTC. It specifies CASSYSRRGEQFF.

The count of this clonotype is one. The genes are TRBV6-5 and TRBJ1-5; D uncertain. CDR3 size: 15 residues. The germline CDR1 and CDR2 sequences are MNHEY and SVGAGI. The V and J ends lost 4 bases and 8 bases respectively, with 18 bases between them. The DNA of the CDR3 is TGTGCCAGCAGTTTGAAGTGGGCGGCCGCTAAGCCCCAGCATTTT. Translation: CASSLKWAAAKPQHF.

There are many counts of this clonotype. The V gene is TRBV10-3, the J gene TRBJ2-3; unclear D gene. Germline V gene data show CDR1 as ENHRY and CDR2 as SYGVKD. The CDR3 covers 11 residues. V gave up 6 bases and J gave up 6 bases, with 7 bases separating them. This chain's CDR3 is CAIRERDTQYF. DNA of the CDR3: TGTGCCATCAGGGAGAGGGATACGCAGTATTTT.